A selection of T cell receptor beta chains follows, all from one sample in a study of cytomegalovirus exposure and HLA in healthy donors. Assay used: immunoSEQ multiplex PCR; TCRdb lists only in-frame clones, some missing. The sample carries 150,000 to 200,000 clones, around 82% recorded once. Specimen: PBMCs. The origin of the receptors is a man between 18 and 29 years old in good health and CMV-seronegative. Both conserved end residues are part of each CDR3. Each record gives: clone size, D gene, V gene, J gene, CDR3 protein, CDR3 DNA. D genes are given only for firm matches. Size is omitted from some rows. Given values are once, few, many or a class for expanded clones.

abundance: few; d_gene: TRBD2; v_gene: TRBV10-3; j_gene: TRBJ2-2; CDR3aa: CAISGASGGLGELFF; CDR3nt: TGTGCCATCAGTGGGGCTAGCGGTGGTTTAGGGGAGCTGTTTTTT
abundance: -; d_gene: -; v_gene: TRBV4-1; j_gene: TRBJ1-5; CDR3aa: CASSSKRTGNRDLRPQHF; CDR3nt: TGCGCCAGCAGCTCCAAGCGAACGGGTAACAGGGACCTCCGGCCCCAGCATTTT
abundance: -; d_gene: -; v_gene: TRBV13; j_gene: TRBJ2-7; CDR3aa: CASSQRTDASYEQYF; CDR3nt: TGTGCCAGCAGCCAAAGGACTGACGCCTCCTACGAGCAGTACTTC
abundance: -; d_gene: -; v_gene: TRBV10-2; j_gene: TRBJ2-7; CDR3aa: CASREIRGSYEQYF; CDR3nt: TGCGCCAGCAGGGAGATCAGGGGATCCTACGAGCAGTACTTC
abundance: -; d_gene: -; v_gene: TRBV6-5; j_gene: TRBJ1-2; CDR3aa: CASSYGGRGYTF; CDR3nt: TGTGCCAGCAGTTATGGTGGGCGCGGCTACACCTTC
abundance: once; d_gene: -; v_gene: TRBV4-3; j_gene: TRBJ2-3; CDR3aa: CASSQGGRTDTQYF; CDR3nt: TGCGCCAGCAGCCAAGGGGGCCGGACAGATACGCAGTATTTT
abundance: -; d_gene: -; v_gene: TRBV19; j_gene: TRBJ2-3; CDR3aa: CATRSGATSTDTQYF; CDR3nt: TGTGCCACTAGATCGGGTGCCACTAGCACAGATACGCAGTATTTT
abundance: -; d_gene: TRBD2; v_gene: TRBV14; j_gene: TRBJ2-1; CDR3aa: CASSQRTSGGGDEKFF; CDR3nt: TGTGCCAGCAGCCAAAGGACTAGCGGGGGTGGGGATGAGAAGTTCTTC
abundance: -; d_gene: TRBD1; v_gene: TRBV19; j_gene: TRBJ2-7; CDR3aa: CASSGTGKTYEQYF; CDR3nt: TGTGCCAGTAGCGGGACAGGGAAAACCTACGAGCAGTACTTC
abundance: once; d_gene: -; v_gene: TRBV9; j_gene: TRBJ2-3; CDR3aa: CASSVEGILGDTQYF; CDR3nt: TGTGCCAGCAGCGTAGAGGGGATTTTGGGGGATACGCAGTATTTT
abundance: few; d_gene: TRBD1; v_gene: TRBV28; j_gene: TRBJ2-7; CDR3aa: CASRTQGAPTYEQYF; CDR3nt: TGTGCCAGCAGAACACAGGGGGCCCCAACCTACGAGCAGTACTTC
abundance: -; d_gene: -; v_gene: TRBV7-9; j_gene: TRBJ2-1; CDR3aa: CASSHTRGRSSYNEQFF; CDR3nt: TGTGCCAGCAGCCATACCCGAGGGAGGAGCTCCTACAATGAGCAGTTCTTC
abundance: -; d_gene: -; v_gene: TRBV30; j_gene: TRBJ2-3; CDR3aa: CALKLTGSRQYF; CDR3nt: TGTGCCTTGAAACTCACCGGGAGTCGGCAGTATTTT
abundance: -; d_gene: -; v_gene: TRBV4-1; j_gene: TRBJ2-5; CDR3aa: CASSHGGVALETQYF; CDR3nt: TGCGCCAGCAGCCACGGGGGAGTAGCTTTGGAGACCCAGTACTTC